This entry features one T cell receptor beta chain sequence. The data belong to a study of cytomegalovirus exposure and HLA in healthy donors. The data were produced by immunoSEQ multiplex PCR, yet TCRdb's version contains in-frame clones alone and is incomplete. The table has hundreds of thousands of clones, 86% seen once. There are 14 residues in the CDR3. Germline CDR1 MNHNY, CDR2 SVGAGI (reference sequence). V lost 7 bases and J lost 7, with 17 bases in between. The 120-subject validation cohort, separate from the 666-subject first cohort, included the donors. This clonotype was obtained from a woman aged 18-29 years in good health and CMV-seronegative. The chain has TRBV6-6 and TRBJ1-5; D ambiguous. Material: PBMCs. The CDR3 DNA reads TGTGCCAGCACTTTACGTAAAACCGAGCAGCCCCAGCATTTT. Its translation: CASTLRKTEQPQHF.